The 26 T cell receptor beta chains below come from one sample, sequenced in a study of STAT5B mutations in CD4+ large granular lymphocyte leukemia. TCRdb's copy holds only in-frame clones and misses some; the assay was immunoSEQ multiplex PCR. The sample shows some 5,900 clones, around four fifths of them seen only once. The sequenced sample was PBMCs. The receptor source for this set is an elderly man with CD4+ T-cell large granular lymphocyte leukemia.

This chain links TRBV10-1 with TRBJ2-3; maybe TRBD2 (5 bases). The V end lost 2 bases, the J end lost 2 bases, and 8 bases lay between the germline ends. Germline values: CDR1 WNHNN, CDR2 SYGVQD (reference sequence). The length of the CDR3 is 14 residues. CDR3 bases: TGCGCCAGCAGTGAGGGACTGACCACAGATACGCAGTATTTT. It yields the protein CASSEGLTTDTQYF.

The rearrangement joins TRBV19 to TRBJ1-1, with D unclear. CDR1 and CDR2 (germline): LNHDA, SQIVND (reference sequence). Trimming cost V 6 bases and J 2 bases, with 16 bases left between them. The CDR3 length is 15 residues. The CDR3 region has the DNA TGTGCCAGTAGCCTCCGGCGACAAAGTAACACTGAAGCTTTCTTT. Translated: CASSLRRQSNTEAFF.

The chain joins TRBV4-2 to TRBJ2-7; 10 bases align to TRBD2. With 2 bases clipped from V and 2 bases from J, the junction kept 6 bases outside the gene matches. Germline V gives CDR1 LGHNA, CDR2 YNFKEQ. The CDR3 sequence is 16 residues long. The CDR3 bases are TGTGCCAGCAGCCAATCCCTCAGCGGGGGGGCCTACGAGCAGTACTTC. Translated: CASSQSLSGGAYEQYF.

The V and J genes are TRBV6-1 and TRBJ2-3, with a tentative D call TRBD2 (5 bases). The CDR3 extends over 15 amino acids. Trimming shortened V by 6 bases and J by 2 bases, and 15 bases separated the two germline ends. Germline assignment: CDR1 MNHNS and CDR2 SASEGT. CDR3 DNA sequence: TGTGCCAGCAGACTAGATCCTCGCCCCACAGATACGCAGTATTTT. Translating it yields CASRLDPRPTDTQYF.

The chain links TRBV28 to TRBJ1-1; D call uncertain. Germline-derived CDR1 and CDR2 are MDHEN and SYDVKM. The CDR3 consists of 13 residues. V was pared by 2 bases and J by 1 base, with 5 bases between. The CDR3 is CASSLGGNTEAFF. The CDR3 DNA is TGTGCCAGCAGTTTAGGAGGGAACACTGAAGCTTTCTTT.

The chain joins TRBV25-1 to TRBJ2-2; 8 nucleotides align to TRBD2. The CDR3 is 16 amino acids. Trimming cost V 3 bases and J 4 bases; bases outside gene matches: 7. CDR1 and CDR2 from the germline V gene are MGHDK and SYGVNS. The CDR3: CASSELKTSVTGELFF. The CDR3, as DNA: TGTGCCAGCAGTGAGCTAAAGACTAGCGTCACCGGGGAGCTGTTTTTT.

V is TRBV7-8 and J is TRBJ2-7; 12 positions agree with TRBD1. The CDR3 sequence is 16 residues long. Germline V lookup: CDR1 SGHVS, CDR2 FQNEAQ. The junction had 5 bases not matched to a gene; V was cut back by 2 bases and J by 3 bases. The DNA of the CDR3 is TGTGCCAGCAGCTTAAAGGGGACAGGGGGCTTCTACGAGCAGTACTTC. Translated, it gives CASSLKGTGGFYEQYF.

This clone was counted between two and nine times. J is TRBJ1-1 and V is TRBV27; D uncertain. Germline V gene data show CDR1 as MNHEY and CDR2 as SMNVEV (reference sequence). V was cut by 4 bases and J by 0 bases, with 9 bases left in between. The CDR3 has 14 residues. CDR3 sequence (DNA): TGTGCCAGCAGTTACGGGGTTCTGAACACTGAAGCTTTCTTT. Amino acids: CASSYGVLNTEAFF.

About this clone: One junction end disagrees with the germline gene, perhaps due to a read error. The V gene is TRBV14, the J gene TRBJ2-5; 9 bases map to TRBD1. The CDR3 has 13 residues. From germline, CDR1 is SGHDN and CDR2 FVKESK. The chain's CDR3 is CASNQQGAKTQYF. For the CDR3, the DNA is TGTGCCAGCAACCAACAGGGGGCAAAGACCCAGTACTTC.

For this clone: This specimen includes other DNA sequences encoding the same CDR3. The rearrangement links TRBV6-1 to TRBJ1-6, with 11 bases fitting TRBD1. The CDR3 is made up of 14 amino acids. CDR1 is MNHNS and CDR2 is SASEGT in the germline V gene. The trim removed 5 bases at V and 9 bases at J, leaving 3 bases unmatched. This CDR3 is CASSSDRGLSPLHF. The CDR3 DNA reads TGTGCCAGCAGTTCGGACAGGGGGCTTTCACCCCTCCACTTT.

This clone was observed once. This rearrangement joins TRBV7-8 to TRBJ1-2, with TRBD1 matching over 10 bases. The V gene end was trimmed by 11 bases and the J gene end by 3 bases; junction bases not matched to a gene: 6. The length of the CDR3 is 13 residues. The V gene's germline CDR1 is SGHVS and CDR2 FQNEAQ. The CDR3: CACGQGEDYGYTF. The CDR3 DNA follows: TGTGCCTGTGGACAGGGGGAGGACTATGGCTACACCTTC.

The gene calls are TRBV9 and TRBJ2-3; D call uncertain. The CDR3 totals 15 residues. V lost 3 bases to trimming and J lost 2 bases, with 13 bases between them. Germline CDR1 and CDR2: SGDLS and YYNGEE. CDR3 protein: CASSELTVVTDTQYF. In DNA form, the CDR3 reads TGTGCCAGCAGCGAACTGACGGTCGTCACAGATACGCAGTATTTT.

As for this clone: At the DNA level, this CDR3 is encoded by other sequences in the same sample as well. This chain connects TRBV10-3 to TRBJ2-3; D possibly corresponds to TRBD1 (5 bases). Trimming cost V 0 bases and J 1 base, with 8 bases left between them. CDR1 is ENHRY and CDR2 is SYGVKD in the germline V gene. This CDR3 comprises 15 residues. The CDR3 here is CAISESGRGTDTQYF. The CDR3 bases are TGTGCCATCAGTGAGTCGGGCAGGGGCACAGATACGCAGTATTTT.

The chain recombines TRBV7-9 with TRBJ1-2; D remains unclear. Germline assignment: CDR1 SEHNR and CDR2 FQNEAQ (reference sequence). V lost 1 base, J lost 6 bases, and 12 bases lay in between. The CDR3 extends over 14 amino acids. This chain's CDR3 is CASSLERTDDGYTF. The CDR3 bases are TGTGCCAGCAGCTTAGAACGAACAGATGATGGCTACACCTTC.

The chain couples TRBV7-9 to TRBJ1-1, with D hard to call. The V and J ends lost 5 bases and 5 bases respectively, with 12 bases between them. Germline V CDR1 and CDR2: SEHNR, FQNEAQ (reference sequence). This CDR3 spans 13 amino acids. CDR3 region: CASSPRSTTEAFF. CDR3 bases: TGTGCCAGCAGCCCCCGATCTACGACTGAAGCTTTCTTT.

This rearrangement joins TRBV12-5 to TRBJ1-2; possible D gene TRBD1, 5 bases. Between the trimmed V and J ends, which lost 4 bases and 6 bases, there was a span of 12 bases. This CDR3 is built from 13 residues. CDR1 is LGHNT and CDR2 is FRNRAP in the germline V gene. CDR3 DNA sequence: TGTGCTAGTGGTTATAGGGGTCGTGATGGCTACACCTTC. This encodes CASGYRGRDGYTF.

The rearrangement uses TRBV11-3 and TRBJ2-3; no reliable D call. The CDR3 sequence is 12 residues long. Germline V gene lookup returns CDR1 SGHNT and CDR2 YENEEA. V was shortened by 3 bases and J by 4 bases, with 5 bases between the two germline ends. In DNA form, the CDR3 reads TGTGCCAGCAGCTTGATTGCAGATACGCAGTATTTT. As protein: CASSLIADTQYF.

The chain is built from TRBV14 and TRBJ2-6; D is unclear. Germline assignment: CDR1 SGHDN and CDR2 FVKESK. The CDR3 is 17 residues long. V lost 0 bases and J 0 bases, leaving 9 bases between the germline ends. The CDR3 is CASSQDLRLSGANVLTF. CDR3 nucleotides: TGTGCCAGCAGCCAAGATCTCCGGCTCTCTGGGGCCAACGTCCTGACTTTC. Drawing the rest from reference TRBV14 and TRBJ2-6, the complete variable domain is EAGVTQFPSHSVIEKGQTVTLRCDPISGHDNLYWYRRVMGKEIKFLLHFVKESKQDESGMPNNRFLAERTGGTYSTLKVQPAELEDSGVYFCASSQDLRLSGANVLTFGAGSRLTVL.

This chain joins TRBV4-2 and TRBJ1-2, with D unclear. Germline V gives CDR1 LGHNA, CDR2 YNFKEQ. This CDR3 has 18 residues. Trimming shortened V by 5 bases and J by 3 bases, and 25 bases separated the two germline ends. The CDR3 region is CASSSRHRGPNSDYGYTF. The CDR3 DNA sequence: TGTGCCAGCAGCTCCAGACACCGCGGGCCAAACTCAGACTATGGCTACACCTTC.

V usage is TRBV27 and J usage is TRBJ2-1, with TRBD2 matching over 8 bases. The germline CDR1 and CDR2 sequences are MNHEY and SMNVEV (reference sequence). The CDR3 contains 15 residues. V was clipped by 5 bases and J by 3 bases; unmatched bases: 6. The CDR3 DNA reads TGTGCCAGCAGTCCACGGGGGGGGAACTACAATGAGCAGTTCTTC. Protein: CASSPRGGNYNEQFF.

This chain connects TRBV9 to TRBJ2-5; 14 nucleotides match TRBD2. CDR1 is SGDLS, CDR2 YYNGEE, per germline. Unmatched junction bases numbered 3, after V lost 3 bases and J lost 5 bases. The CDR3 is 15 amino acids. The CDR3 DNA reads as TGTGCCAGCAGCGCCGGACTAGCGGGGGGCGAGACCCAGTACTTC. It yields the protein CASSAGLAGGETQYF.

This clone was seen more than once but under ten times. The V gene is TRBV9, the J gene TRBJ1-5; D is unclear. From germline, CDR1 is SGDLS and CDR2 YYNGEE. V gave up 0 bases and J gave up 3 bases, with 7 bases separating them. The CDR3 has 14 amino acids. The CDR3 here is CASSVAGHNQPQHF. DNA of the CDR3: TGTGCCAGCAGCGTAGCCGGCCACAATCAGCCCCAGCATTTT.

In this sample, this clone is medium-sized. The rearrangement uses TRBV10-3 and TRBJ1-1; 7 bases are shared with TRBD1. The CDR3 is made up of 15 amino acids. Germline V CDR1 and CDR2: ENHRY, SYGVKD. With V trimmed by 4 bases and J by 0 bases, 5 bases remained unmatched. CDR3 bases: TGTGCCATCAGTGTCGCAGGGGGTATGAACACTGAAGCTTTCTTT. Protein product: CAISVAGGMNTEAFF.

The rearrangement uses TRBV10-2 and TRBJ1-5; D possibly corresponds to TRBD1 (6 bases). The CDR3 consists of 15 residues. Trimming cost V 0 bases and J 6 bases, with 12 bases left between them. Germline lookup yields CDR1 WSHSY and CDR2 SAAADI. DNA of the CDR3: TGCGCCAGCAGTGAGTCAAGGGGGACGGGTCAGCCCCAGCATTTT. Translating it yields CASSESRGTGQPQHF.

The V call is TRBV19, the J call TRBJ1-1; weak D call: TRBD1 (5 bases). Germline V lookup: CDR1 LNHDA, CDR2 SQIVND (reference sequence). This CDR3 contains 13 residues. V was cut by 6 bases and J by 1 base, with 9 bases left in between. CDR3 amino acids: CASRLDRNTEAFF. The CDR3 nucleotides are TGTGCCAGTAGATTAGACAGGAACACTGAAGCTTTCTTT.

The rearrangement joins TRBV27 to TRBJ2-7; D is uncertain. V dropped 3 bases and J dropped 7 bases, with 16 bases sitting between them. CDR3 length: 14 residues. CDR1 is MNHEY and CDR2 is SMNVEV in the germline V gene (reference sequence). The CDR3: CASSFSGILEEQYF. The CDR3 DNA follows: TGTGCCAGCAGTTTCTCGGGCATTTTGGAGGAGCAGTACTTC.